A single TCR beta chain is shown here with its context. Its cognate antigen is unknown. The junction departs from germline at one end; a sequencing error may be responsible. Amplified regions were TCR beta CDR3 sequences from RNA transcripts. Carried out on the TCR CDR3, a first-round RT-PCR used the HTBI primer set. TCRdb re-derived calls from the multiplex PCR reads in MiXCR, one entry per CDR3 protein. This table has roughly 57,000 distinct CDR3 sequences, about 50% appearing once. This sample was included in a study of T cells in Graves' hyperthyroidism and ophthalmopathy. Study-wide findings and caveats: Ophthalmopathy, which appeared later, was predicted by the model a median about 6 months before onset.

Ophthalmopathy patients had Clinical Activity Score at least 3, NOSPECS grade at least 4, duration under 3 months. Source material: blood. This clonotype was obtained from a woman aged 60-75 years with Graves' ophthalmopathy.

The CDR3 loop is CASSERNKEQFF. The DNA for the CDR3 is TGCGCCAGCAGTGAAAGGAACAAGGAGCAGTTCTTC. The chain combines TRBV6-1 with TRBJ2-1; D remains ambiguous. Germline V gene lookup returns CDR1 MNHNS and CDR2 SASEGT. The CDR3 runs 12 residues.